This TCR beta chain was captured in a study of vaccination effects on CD4 cells after COVID-19. As for the study in general: Participants were vaccinated with two doses of either the BNT162b2 or mRNA-1273 vaccine. Regarding the study as a whole: Marked contraction was observed in infection-induced and vaccine-induced clones late after vaccination.

Before any sequencing was done, the ViraFEST assay used viral peptide pools to expand antigen-specific CD4+ T cells. CD4+ T cells were isolated after about eleven days of culture. Nucleocapsid antibody tests were negative, and the vaccine recipients had no prior SARS-CoV-2 infection. A half-volume exchange with IL-2 medium occurred on days 3 and 7. The protocol was immunoSEQ multiplex PCR, while the TCRdb copy is restricted to in-frame clones and leaves out a portion. This table has 55,000 to 70,000 clones, 80% to 90% appearing once. The V end lost 0 bases, the J end lost 0 bases, and 8 bases lay between the germline ends. In germline, CDR1 is MNHEY, CDR2 SVGAGI. The CDR3 is 15 residues long. Worth noting for this clone: What it recognizes is unknown.

This TCR came from a human donor who received a COVID-19 vaccine. The chain combines TRBV6-5 with TRBJ1-2; D gene ambiguous. Sequences were derived from CD4+ T cells from PBMCs cultured with HCoV-229E spike peptides, sampled before COVID-19 vaccination. The CDR3 here is CASSYSGGTNYGYTF. In DNA, the CDR3 is TGTGCCAGCAGTTACTCTGGCGGAACTAACTATGGCTACACCTTC.